This T cell receptor beta chain was profiled in a study of graft-versus-host responses after intestinal transplantation. As for the study in general: The study gave all recipients anti-thymocyte globulin induction, then tacrolimus and steroids for 2 to 3 years.

The germline V gene encodes CDR1 MNHEY and CDR2 SVGAGI. CDR3 size: 11 residues. Trimming took off 0 bases at V and 9 bases at J, with 5 bases between the two ends. On this clone: Antigen: not known.

The data were produced by immunoSEQ multiplex PCR, yet TCRdb's version contains in-frame clones alone and is incomplete. Found here are tens of thousands of clones, approximately 93% of them singletons; the top ten hold 0.2% to 0.25%. Sequenced material: unstimulated CD4+ T cells sorted from spleen or lymph node cells, taken before transplant. This clonotype was obtained from a human donor who was the organ donor for an intestinal transplant. The chain links TRBV6-5 to TRBJ1-1; D gene unclear. Written as DNA, the CDR3 is TGTGCCAGCAGTTACTCCGCTCAAGCTTTCTTT. It codes for CASSYSAQAFF.